Sequencing of this TCR beta chain was carried out in a study of radiation and T cells in renal cell carcinoma. Study summary: Nephrectomy followed 15 Gy stereotactic body radiation by 4 weeks. General study points: In blood, top tumor clones expanded by 2 weeks, shrinking by 4.

Time point meaning: blood 2 weeks post-SBRT. Documented treatment: 15 Gy SBRT to primary tumor, nephrectomy 4 weeks later. After SBRT, blood was collected at 2 and 4 weeks, plus baseline. Profiled with immunoSEQ multiplex PCR; TCRdb holds only in-frame clones, not every one. Seen here are some 130,000 clones, more than 75% observed once, and the top ten hold over 4.5%. Comments on this clone: Its target is unknown.

V lost 4 bases and J 6 bases, leaving 14 bases between the germline ends. The CDR3 contains 13 residues. Germline CDR1 reads SGDLS; CDR2 reads YYNGEE. This sequence originates from a woman aged 70-85 years with renal cell carcinoma. V gene TRBV9 combines with J gene TRBJ2-7; maybe TRBD1 (6 bases). Here the sequenced sample was blood, taken from a patient whose treatment included radiotherapy and nephrectomy. The CDR3, as DNA: TGTGCCAGCAGCTTACGACAGACAGGCGAGCAGTACTTC. Protein sequence: CASSLRQTGEQYF.